One and the same sample provided the 23 T cell receptor beta chains below, sequenced in a study of regulatory T cells in long-lasting Graves disease. Stated time point: newly diagnosed GD, antithyroid drugs for less than 3 months. RNA isolated from PBMCs was used to make the TCR library. In building TCR beta libraries, iRepertoire HTBI primers were used together with Arm-PCR of CDR3 regions. TCRdb re-derived calls from the multiplex PCR reads in MiXCR, one entry per CDR3 protein. The table has 600,000 to 650,000 distinct CDR3 sequences, around 17% seen once; the top ten hold 15% to 20%. A further study also used this sample, focusing on T cells in Graves' hyperthyroidism and ophthalmopathy.

Sample: peripheral blood mononuclear cells (PBMCs), taken at new diagnosis, from a patient treated with antithyroid drugs. All receptors come from a woman aged 25 to 39 with Graves disease.

This clonotype was counted ten times or more. The chain is built from TRBV28 and TRBJ1-2, with D tentatively TRBD1 (6 bases). This CDR3 has 15 amino acids. V gave up 8 bases and J gave up 9 bases, with 25 bases separating them. Per germline, CDR1 MDHEN and CDR2 SYDVKM. The CDR3 here is CASVRTGLGAPSYTF. In nucleotides, the CDR3 is TGTGCCAGCGTCAGGACGGGACTGGGGGCGCCGAGCTACACCTTC.

This clonotype showed up just a few times. The chain joins TRBV13 to TRBJ2-3; TRBD2 matches at 9 bases. This CDR3 region has 16 residues. Germline V gene sequence: CDR1 PRHDT, CDR2 FYEKMQ (reference sequence). V dropped 5 bases and J dropped 2; count of bases not matched to a gene: 8. The chain's CDR3 is CASSTRLAGITDTQYF. The CDR3, as DNA: TGTGCCAGCAGCACCCGCCTAGCGGGGATCACAGATACGCAGTATTTT.

This clonotype was picked up a small number of times. V gene TRBV6-1 combines with J gene TRBJ1-5; 8 positions agree with TRBD1. There are 15 residues in the CDR3. Germline-derived CDR1 and CDR2 are MNHNS and SASEGT. J was trimmed by 7 bases and V by 5 bases; bases with no gene match: 10. CDR3 coding DNA: TGTGCCAGCAGTCCAGGACAGGGTCTGTCCCAGCCCCAGCATTTT. Its protein is CASSPGQGLSQPQHF.

The chain is built from TRBV19 and TRBJ1-5, with a possible D match to TRBD1 (6 bases). There are 16 residues in the CDR3. With 1 base removed from V and 0 bases from J, the gap between germline ends came to 10 bases. CDR1 LNHDA and CDR2 SQIVND come from the germline V gene (reference sequence). CDR3 nucleotides: TGTGCCAGTAGTATAGGGGGGACAATTAGCAATCAGCCCCAGCATTTT. Amino acid sequence: CASSIGGTISNQPQHF.

The chain employs TRBV3-1 and TRBJ1-6; unclear D gene. The CDR3 is 14 residues long. Germline assignment: CDR1 LGHDT and CDR2 YNNKEL (reference sequence). V lost 4 bases, J lost 2 bases, and 6 bases lay in between. The CDR3 region is CASSPVTYNSPLHF. CDR3 nucleotide sequence: TGTGCCAGCAGCCCAGTAACCTATAATTCACCCCTCCACTTT.

In the case of this clonotype: This may come from a read error, since a much larger clone is one base off. This rearrangement joins TRBV6-8 to TRBJ2-3; D remains ambiguous. CDR3 length: 18 residues. The V gene's germline CDR1 is MNHGY and CDR2 SAAAGT. CDR3 sequence (DNA): TGTGTCAGCAGACCGGACCCGCCCGATTTACGTCGAACAGATACGCAGTATTTT. Its protein is CVSRPDPPDLRRTDTQYF.

The chain carries TRBV20-1 and TRBJ2-1; D gene uncertain. Germline CDR1 and CDR2: DFQATT and SNEGSKA (reference sequence). V was clipped by 5 bases and J by 3 bases, with 8 bases between them. The CDR3 spans 12 residues. The DNA for the CDR3 is TGCAGTGCTCCGGACCTCTACAATGAGCAGTTCTTC. It translates to CSAPDLYNEQFF.

This clonotype has at least ten counts. J is TRBJ2-1 and V is TRBV2; D possibly corresponds to TRBD2 (6 bases). V was pared by 6 bases and J by 1 base, with 10 bases between. In germline, CDR1 is SNHLY, CDR2 FYNNEI. CDR3 length: 14 amino acids. CDR3 DNA: TGTGCCAGCAGACGGGACTTATCCTACAATGAGCAGTTCTTC. Residues: CASRRDLSYNEQFF.

This clonotype has at least ten counts. This chain joins TRBV7-2 and TRBJ2-5; D is perhaps TRBD2 (5 bases). This CDR3 has 13 amino acids. The V end lost 5 bases, the J end lost 4 bases, and 11 bases lay between the germline ends. Per the germline V gene, CDR1 is SGHTA and CDR2 is FQGNSA. DNA of the CDR3: TGTGCCAGCAGCCGCCCTGCGGGAGAGACCCAGTACTTC. Residues: CASSRPAGETQYF.

As concerns this clonotype: A much larger clone is a single base away; this may be a read error. The chain employs TRBV19 and TRBJ2-7, with TRBD1 matching 9 bases. CDR3 length: 12 residues. Trimming at V came to 9 bases and at J to 3 bases, leaving 3 bases not matched to a gene. The germline CDR1 and CDR2 sequences are LNHDA and SQIVND (reference sequence). The CDR3 sequence: CASRDRDYEQYF. DNA for the CDR3: TGTGCCAGCCGGGACAGGGACTACGAGCAGTACTTC. The whole variable domain, filled in from reference TRBV19 and TRBJ2-7, reads DGGITQSPKYLFRKEGQNVTLSCEQNLNHDAMYWYRQDPGQGLRLIYYSQIVNDFQKGDIAEGYSVSREKKESFPLTVTSAQKNPTAFYLCASRDRDYEQYFGPGTRLTVT.

The CDR3 loop is CASSAGTGRIPEAFF. The CDR3 coding sequence is TGTGCCAGCAGCGCCGGGACAGGGCGGATCCCTGAAGCTTTCTTT. The chain recombines TRBV9 with TRBJ1-1; 9 nucleotides match TRBD1. The CDR3 has 15 amino acids. The ends lost 3 bases at V and 6 bases at J; junction bases unmatched: 9. Germline-derived CDR1 and CDR2 are SGDLS and YYNGEE. Combining the CDR3 with reference TRBV9 and TRBJ1-1 gives the whole variable domain DSGVTQTPKHLITATGQRVTLRCSPRSGDLSVYWYQQSLDQGLQFLIQYYNGEERAKGNILERFSAQQFPDLHSELNLSSLELGDSALYFCASSAGTGRIPEAFFGQGTRLTVV.

This clonotype came up many times. The genes are TRBV2 and TRBJ1-1; perhaps TRBD1 as D (5 bases). Trimming pared 7 bases from V and 2 bases from J, leaving 11 bases between. This CDR3 has 13 amino acids. Germline CDR1 reads SNHLY; CDR2 reads FYNNEI. For the CDR3, the DNA is TGTGCCAGCAAGGACGACAGTAACACTGAAGCTTTCTTT. Translating gives CASKDDSNTEAFF.

This clonotype was found many times. The chain carries TRBV11-3 and TRBJ1-3; D is unclear. V lost 3 bases and J 8 bases, leaving 11 bases between the germline ends. CDR1 is SGHNT, CDR2 YENEEA, per germline. The CDR3 has 13 amino acids. This CDR3 reads CASSLRPGYTIYF. CDR3 nucleotides: TGTGCCAGCAGCTTGCGACCGGGCTACACCATATATTTT.

Points on this clonotype: One base away lies a much larger clone, so this may be a sequencing read error. The rearrangement joins TRBV12-3 or TRBV12-4 to TRBJ2-7; D remains ambiguous. V lost 8 bases and J 2 bases, leaving 16 bases between the germline ends. The CDR3 has 14 residues. The CDR3 loop reads CASDQDGLTYEQYF. CDR3 DNA sequence: TGTGCCAGCGACCAGGACGGCTTAACCTACGAGCAGTACTTC.

This clonotype was counted ten times or more. The rearrangement uses TRBV10-3 and TRBJ2-7; D is perhaps TRBD1 or TRBD2 (5 bases each). Germline values: CDR1 ENHRY, CDR2 SYGVKD. CDR3 length: 14 amino acids. V was clipped by 10 bases and J by 1 base, with 17 bases between them. Here the CDR3 reads CATALGTSSYEQYF. As DNA, the CDR3 is TGTGCCACCGCCCTCGGGACCAGTTCCTACGAGCAGTACTTC.

The chain uses TRBV2 and TRBJ2-1, with D tentatively TRBD1 (7 bases). V was clipped by 6 bases and J by 2 bases, with 11 bases between them. Germline CDR1 SNHLY, CDR2 FYNNEI. The CDR3 runs 14 residues. The CDR3 spells CASRGRGAYNEQFF. DNA of the CDR3: TGTGCCAGCAGGGGCAGGGGGGCCTACAATGAGCAGTTCTTC.

Ten or more counts support this clonotype. V is TRBV27 and J is TRBJ1-1; maybe TRBD1 (6 bases). Germline-derived CDR1 and CDR2 are MNHEY and SMNVEV (reference sequence). The CDR3 spans 15 residues. V was shortened by 0 bases and J by 4 bases, with 12 bases between the two germline ends. The CDR3: CASSLSKRGATEAFF. DNA for the CDR3: TGTGCCAGCAGTTTATCGAAGCGGGGGGCCACTGAAGCTTTCTTT.

This clonotype has at least ten counts. The chain couples TRBV24-1 to TRBJ2-3; 9 bases line up with TRBD2. J lost 4 bases, V lost 3 bases, and 13 bases had no gene match. This CDR3 has 18 residues. Germline CDR1 reads KGHDR; CDR2 reads SFDVKD. CDR3 residues: CATSDPRQREAVADTQYF. In DNA form, the CDR3 reads TGTGCCACCAGTGATCCCAGACAGCGGGAGGCGGTAGCAGATACGCAGTATTTT.

At least ten counts were recorded for this clonotype. The J gene is TRBJ1-1, the V gene TRBV28; 9 nucleotides match TRBD1. CDR3 length: 15 amino acids. The J segment lost 0 bases and the V segment lost 5 bases, leaving 4 bases of the junction unmatched. The germline V gene has CDR1 MDHEN and CDR2 SYDVKM. Here the CDR3 reads CASSQRTGVNTEAFF. The DNA of the CDR3 is TGTGCCAGCAGTCAGAGGACAGGGGTGAACACTGAAGCTTTCTTT.

V is TRBV7-3 and J is TRBJ2-1; 8 positions match TRBD1. From germline, CDR1 is SGHTA and CDR2 FQGTGA. The CDR3 has 17 residues. The V gene end was trimmed by 5 bases and the J gene end by 5 bases; junction bases not matched to a gene: 14. In DNA form, the CDR3 reads TGTGCCAGCAGCATCCGAGGACAGGGTCAGTTCCACAATGAGCAGTTCTTC. This encodes CASSIRGQGQFHNEQFF.

A few counts support this clonotype. This CDR3 is CASSKKGTGGRGANVLTF. The CDR3 DNA follows: TGTGCCAGCAGTAAGAAAGGGACAGGGGGACGTGGGGCCAACGTCCTGACTTTC. The chain recombines TRBV2 with TRBJ2-6, with TRBD1 identical over 11 bases. The CDR3 loop spans 18 amino acids. Germline V gene data show CDR1 as SNHLY and CDR2 as FYNNEI. V lost 5 bases and J lost 3; bases outside the gene matches: 9.

Ten or more counts support this clonotype. The V gene is TRBV12-3 or TRBV12-4, the J gene TRBJ1-5, with D perhaps TRBD1 (5 bases). This CDR3 region has 14 residues. With 3 bases removed from V and 2 bases from J, the gap between germline ends came to 8 bases. The CDR3 nucleotides read TGTGCCAGCAGTTTGGACACCCGCAATCAGCCCCAGCATTTT. Amino acids: CASSLDTRNQPQHF.

This chain joins TRBV19 and TRBJ1-2; weak D call: TRBD1 (5 bases). This CDR3 is 13 amino acids long. Germline CDR1 LNHDA, CDR2 SQIVND (reference sequence). V was cut by 6 bases and J by 2 bases, with 10 bases left in between. The CDR3 here is CASSQGINYGYTF. The CDR3 DNA reads as TGTGCCAGTAGCCAGGGTATAAACTATGGCTACACCTTC.